This T cell receptor beta chain is drawn from a study of blood T cell repertoires in COVID-19. Study-level background: Collection of acute and convalescent COVID-19 samples took place in the United States, Italy and Spain.

Participants, roughly 18 to 89 years old, spanned approximately 26 US areas. Resolution of symptoms, clearance, or two negative PCRs was present in recovered Cohort 3 donors. Trimming pared 6 bases from V and 0 bases from J, leaving 18 bases between. Germline V gene data show CDR1 as SGHDT and CDR2 as YYEEEE. The CDR3 has 16 residues. Profiled with immunoSEQ multiplex PCR; TCRdb holds only in-frame clones, not every one. The data contain about 300,000 clones, 85% to 90% of them singletons. The V and J genes are TRBV5-6 and TRBJ1-1, with a weak D call TRBD1 (5 bases). Material: PBMCs or T cells enriched from blood (not recorded which). This clonotype originated in a woman aged 18-29 years who had recovered from COVID-19. CDR3 loop: CASTFRGSGMNTEAFF. In DNA, the CDR3 is TGTGCCAGCACCTTTCGGGGGTCCGGGATGAACACTGAAGCTTTCTTT. Drawing the rest from reference TRBV5-6 and TRBJ1-1, the complete variable domain is DAGVTQSPTHLIKTRGQQVTLRCSPKSGHDTVSWYQQALGQGPQFIFQYYEEEERQRGNFPDRFSGHQFPNYSSELNVNALLLGDSALYLCASTFRGSGMNTEAFFGQGTRLTVV.